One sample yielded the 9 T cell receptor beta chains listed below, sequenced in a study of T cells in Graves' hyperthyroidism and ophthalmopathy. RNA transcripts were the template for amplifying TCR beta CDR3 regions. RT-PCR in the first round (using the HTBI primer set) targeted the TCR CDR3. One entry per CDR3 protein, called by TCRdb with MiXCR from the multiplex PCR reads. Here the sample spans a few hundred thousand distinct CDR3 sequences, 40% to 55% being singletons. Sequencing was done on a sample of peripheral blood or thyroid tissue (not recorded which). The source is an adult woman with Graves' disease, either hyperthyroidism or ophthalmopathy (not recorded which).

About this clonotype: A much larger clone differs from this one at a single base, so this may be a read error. In DNA form, the CDR3 reads TGTGCCAGCAGCTTGGTTCGGGCACATGAAAAACTGTTTTTT. Amino acid sequence: CASSLVRAHEKLFF. The chain combines TRBV11-2 with TRBJ1-4; D is uncertain. The germline CDR1 and CDR2 sequences are SGHAT and FQNNGV. V was shortened by 3 bases and J by 6 bases, with 11 bases between the two germline ends. The CDR3 spans 14 residues.

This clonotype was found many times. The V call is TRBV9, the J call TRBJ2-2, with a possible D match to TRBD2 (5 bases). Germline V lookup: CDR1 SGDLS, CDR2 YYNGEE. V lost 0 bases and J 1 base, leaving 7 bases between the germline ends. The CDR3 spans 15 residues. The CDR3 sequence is CASSVGGMNTGELFF. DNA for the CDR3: TGTGCCAGCAGCGTAGGAGGGATGAACACCGGGGAGCTGTTTTTT.

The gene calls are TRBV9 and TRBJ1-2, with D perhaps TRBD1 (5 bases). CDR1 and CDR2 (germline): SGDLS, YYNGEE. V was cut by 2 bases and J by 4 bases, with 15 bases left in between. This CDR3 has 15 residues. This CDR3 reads CASSVGGPSTYGYTF. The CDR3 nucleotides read TGTGCCAGCAGCGTGGGGGGACCGTCGACCTATGGCTACACCTTC.

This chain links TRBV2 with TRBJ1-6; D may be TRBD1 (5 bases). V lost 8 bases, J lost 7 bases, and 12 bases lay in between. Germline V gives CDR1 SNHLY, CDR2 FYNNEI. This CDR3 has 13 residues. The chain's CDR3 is CASSKGRNSPLHF. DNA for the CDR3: TGTGCCAGCTCGAAGGGGAGAAATTCACCCCTCCACTTT.

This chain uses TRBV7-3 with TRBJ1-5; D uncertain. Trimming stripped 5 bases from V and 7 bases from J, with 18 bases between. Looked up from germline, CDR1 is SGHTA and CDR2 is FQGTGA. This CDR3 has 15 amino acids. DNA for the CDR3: TGTGCCAGCAGCATCGACGGGAACTCTGGACAGCCCCAGCATTTT. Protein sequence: CASSIDGNSGQPQHF. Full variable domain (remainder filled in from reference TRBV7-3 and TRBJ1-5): GAGVSQTPSNKVTEKGKYVELRCDPISGHTALYWYRQSLGQGPEFLIYFQGTGAADDSGLPNDRFFAVRPEGSVSTLKIQRTERGDSAVYLCASSIDGNSGQPQHFGDGTRLSIL.

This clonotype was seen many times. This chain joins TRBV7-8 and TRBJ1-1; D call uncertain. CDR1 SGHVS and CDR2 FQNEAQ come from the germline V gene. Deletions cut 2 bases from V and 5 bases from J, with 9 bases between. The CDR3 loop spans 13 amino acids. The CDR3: CASSLRELTEAFF. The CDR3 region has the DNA TGTGCCAGCAGCTTAAGGGAGCTAACTGAAGCTTTCTTT.

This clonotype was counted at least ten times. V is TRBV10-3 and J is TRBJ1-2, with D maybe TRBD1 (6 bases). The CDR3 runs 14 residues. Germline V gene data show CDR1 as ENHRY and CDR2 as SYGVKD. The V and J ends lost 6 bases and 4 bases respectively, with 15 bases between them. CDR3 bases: TGTGCCATCAGCCCCCTACAGGGTCCCTATGGCTACACCTTC. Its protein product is CAISPLQGPYGYTF.

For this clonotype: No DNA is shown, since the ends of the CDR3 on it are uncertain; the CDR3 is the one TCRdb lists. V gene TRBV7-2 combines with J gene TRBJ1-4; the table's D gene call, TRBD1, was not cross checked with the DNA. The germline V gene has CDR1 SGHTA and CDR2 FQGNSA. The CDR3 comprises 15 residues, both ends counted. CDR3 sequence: CASSLSRTGALNCFF.

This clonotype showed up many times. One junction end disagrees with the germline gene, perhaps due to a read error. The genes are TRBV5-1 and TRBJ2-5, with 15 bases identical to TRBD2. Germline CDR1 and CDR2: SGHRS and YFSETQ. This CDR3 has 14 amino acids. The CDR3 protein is CASSFGTSGRLMNF. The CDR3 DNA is TGCGCCAGCAGCTTTGGGACTAGCGGGAGGTTGATGAACTTC.